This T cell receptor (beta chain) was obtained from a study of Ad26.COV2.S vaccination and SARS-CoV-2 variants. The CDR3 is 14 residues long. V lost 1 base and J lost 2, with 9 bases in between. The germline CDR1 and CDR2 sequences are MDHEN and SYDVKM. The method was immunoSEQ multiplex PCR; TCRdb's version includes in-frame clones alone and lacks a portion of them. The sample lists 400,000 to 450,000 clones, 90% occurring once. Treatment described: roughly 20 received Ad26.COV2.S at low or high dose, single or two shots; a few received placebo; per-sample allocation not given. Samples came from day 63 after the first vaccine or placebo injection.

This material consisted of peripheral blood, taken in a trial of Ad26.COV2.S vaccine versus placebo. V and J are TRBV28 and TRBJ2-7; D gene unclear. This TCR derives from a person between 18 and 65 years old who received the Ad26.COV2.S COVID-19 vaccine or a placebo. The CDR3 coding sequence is TGTGCCAGCAGTTTATATGATAGACCCTACGAGCAGTACTTC. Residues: CASSLYDRPYEQYF.